This T cell receptor beta chain was retrieved from a study of shared T cell receptors in the human thymus. The CDR3 length is 15 residues. The V gene's germline CDR1 is SGHDT and CDR2 YYEEEE. V shed 3 bases and J 6 bases; nucleotides not matched to a gene: 11. Assay used: immunoSEQ multiplex PCR; TCRdb lists only in-frame clones, some missing. This table holds hundreds of thousands of clones, more than 70% found once. The sample also formed part of further work on human thymus T cells. According to that study: Healthy Finnish infants undergoing corrective surgery for congenital heart defects provided the donor material. Corrective cardiac operations yielded the resected thymus tissue. Repertoires sampled from thymus and blood appeared biased in V and J gene usage. As related research reported, thymic repertoires overlapped highly among unrelated individuals.

The material sequenced was thymocytes. This TCR came from a boy younger than two with a congenital heart defect. V gene TRBV5-6 combines with J gene TRBJ1-2; TRBD1 matches at 7 bases. The DNA of the CDR3 is TGTGCCAGCAGCTATTACTCCGGGACAGAGGATGGCTACACCTTC. It specifies CASSYYSGTEDGYTF.